These T cell receptor beta chains were read from a single sample in a study of identical twins. TCRdb recomputed calls from the 5' RACE reads with MiXCR, one row per CDR3 protein. The profile shows 400,000 to 500,000 distinct CDR3 sequences, roughly 20% of them singletons. The sequenced sample was naive T cells sorted from blood. The receptors originated from a man in his forties or fifties in good health. Each CDR3 is given with its conserved first and last residue. Each record gives: D gene, J gene, clone size, V gene, CDR3 length, CDR3 protein, CDR3 DNA. The D gene is left open where the match is weak. Where a row states a size, it is once, few, many or the class of an expanded clone; other rows omit it.

D: NA
J: TRBJ2-5
size: many
V: TRBV7-2
length: 12
CDR3: CASSLDLETQYF
DNA: TGTGCCAGCAGCCTAGATTTAGAGACCCAGTACTTC

D: TRBD2
J: TRBJ2-1
size: NA
V: TRBV20-1
length: 14
CDR3: CSAGRGGPYNEQFF
DNA: TGCAGTGCAGGGCGGGGGGGCCCCTACAATGAGCAGTTCTTC

D: TRBD2
J: TRBJ2-7
size: few
V: TRBV7-6
length: 17
CDR3: CASSLATRGLAGYEQYF
DNA: TGTGCCAGCAGCTTAGCTACACGAGGACTAGCAGGCTACGAGCAGTACTTC

D: TRBD1
J: TRBJ2-4
size: many
V: TRBV5-1
length: 21
CDR3: CASSFDPLGQGPFLAKNIQYF
DNA: TGCGCCAGCAGCTTCGACCCTTTGGGACAGGGACCATTTCTAGCCAAAAACATTCAGTACTTC

D: TRBD1
J: TRBJ2-7
size: few
V: TRBV28
length: 18
CDR3: CASSLSKRDRGLGYEQYF
DNA: TGTGCCAGCAGTTTATCGAAGAGGGACAGGGGACTTGGCTACGAGCAGTACTTC

D: NA
J: TRBJ2-5
size: NA
V: TRBV28
length: 18
CDR3: CASRSIEPQGPREETQYF
DNA: TGTGCCAGCAGATCAATCGAACCACAGGGACCGAGGGAAGAGACCCAGTACTTC

D: TRBD1
J: TRBJ2-4
size: NA
V: TRBV12-3/TRBV12-4
length: 19
CDR3: CASSTQDRGLTFTKNIQYF
DNA: TGTGCCAGCAGTACCCAGGACAGGGGGCTAACTTTCACCAAAAACATTCAGTACTTC

D: NA
J: TRBJ2-3
size: many
V: TRBV10-3
length: 14
CDR3: CATSSGTSTDTQYF
DNA: TGTGCCACATCCTCCGGGACTAGCACAGATACGCAGTATTTT

D: TRBD1
J: TRBJ2-5
size: NA
V: TRBV12-3/TRBV12-4
length: 15
CDR3: CASSLMGTGVETQYF
DNA: TGTGCCAGCAGTTTAATGGGGACAGGGGTAGAGACCCAGTACTTC

D: NA
J: TRBJ1-5
size: few
V: TRBV5-6
length: 15
CDR3: CASSFRGDWDQPQHF
DNA: TGTGCCAGCAGCTTTCGGGGGGATTGGGATCAGCCCCAGCATTTT

D: TRBD2
J: TRBJ2-1
size: many
V: TRBV4-2
length: 15
CDR3: CASSLLSGGANEQFF
DNA: TGTGCCAGCAGCCTTCTAAGCGGGGGGGCCAATGAGCAGTTCTTC

D: TRBD2
J: TRBJ2-3
size: many
V: TRBV20-1
length: 17
CDR3: CSARSLAGQKLTDTQYF
DNA: TGCAGTGCTAGGAGCCTAGCGGGCCAGAAACTCACAGATACGCAGTATTTT

D: TRBD2
J: TRBJ2-7
size: NA
V: TRBV24-1
length: 14
CDR3: CATSEPGTSSEQYF
DNA: TGTGCCACCAGTGAGCCCGGGACTAGCAGCGAGCAGTACTTC

D: NA
J: TRBJ2-6
size: few
V: TRBV6-1
length: 15
CDR3: CASRSGYSGANVLTF
DNA: TGTGCCAGCAGATCAGGGTACTCTGGGGCCAACGTCCTGACTTTC

D: NA
J: TRBJ1-2
size: NA
V: TRBV6-1
length: 15
CDR3: CASSPTPGAFHGYTF
DNA: TGTGCCAGCAGTCCCACCCCTGGGGCCTTCCATGGCTACACCTTC

D: NA
J: TRBJ2-7
size: NA
V: TRBV15
length: 16
CDR3: CATSRERPRWDNRLYF
DNA: TGTGCCACCAGCAGAGAACGGCCTCGATGGGATAATCGTCTGTACTTC

D: NA
J: TRBJ2-1
size: NA
V: TRBV7-9
length: 13
CDR3: CASSSPLANEQFF
DNA: TGTGCCAGCAGCTCGCCCTTAGCCAATGAGCAGTTCTTC

D: NA
J: TRBJ1-5
size: many
V: TRBV29-1
length: 13
CDR3: CSVLQESNQPQHF
DNA: TGCAGCGTTCTACAGGAAAGCAATCAGCCCCAGCATTTT

D: NA
J: TRBJ1-1
size: NA
V: TRBV6-1
length: 17
CDR3: CASRPTPFQGVGTEAFF
DNA: TGTGCCAGCAGGCCTACCCCATTCCAGGGCGTCGGCACTGAAGCTTTCTTT

D: TRBD2
J: TRBJ2-7
size: few
V: TRBV13
length: 23
CDR3: CASSLEGWGQPGLAEPRPYEQYF
DNA: TGTGCCAGCAGCTTAGAGGGATGGGGGCAACCGGGACTAGCGGAACCTCGACCCTACGAGCAGTACTTC

D: NA
J: TRBJ2-7
size: NA
V: TRBV7-8
length: 13
CDR3: CACSRSWTYEQYF
DNA: TGTGCCTGCAGTCGGTCGTGGACCTACGAGCAGTACTTC

D: NA
J: TRBJ1-1
size: NA
V: TRBV6-2/TRBV6-3
length: 12
CDR3: CASSYAGPRAFF
DNA: TGTGCCAGCAGTTACGCAGGACCTAGAGCTTTCTTT

D: TRBD1
J: TRBJ1-2
size: few
V: TRBV6-5
length: 14
CDR3: CASSYSTGRLGYTF
DNA: TGTGCCAGCAGTTACTCGACAGGGCGGCTTGGCTACACCTTC

D: NA
J: TRBJ1-1
size: NA
V: TRBV4-3
length: 15
CDR3: CASSQVVQTNTEAFF
DNA: TGCGCCAGCAGCCAAGTTGTCCAGACCAACACTGAAGCTTTCTTT

D: NA
J: TRBJ2-1
size: few
V: TRBV19
length: 15
CDR3: CASSLRGMTYNEQFF
DNA: TGTGCCAGCTCTCTACGGGGGATGACCTACAATGAGCAGTTCTTC

D: NA
J: TRBJ1-5
size: NA
V: TRBV18
length: 16
CDR3: CASSPSIARSNQPQHF
DNA: TGTGCCAGCTCACCAAGTATAGCCAGGAGCAATCAGCCCCAGCATTTT

D: NA
J: TRBJ1-5
size: NA
V: TRBV19
length: 10
CDR3: CAAGYQPQHF
DNA: TGTGCAGCAGGGTATCAGCCCCAGCATTTT

D: NA
J: TRBJ2-7
size: few
V: TRBV4-2
length: 14
CDR3: CASSQDGGPYEQYF
DNA: TGTGCCAGCAGCCAAGATGGGGGCCCCTACGAGCAGTACTTC

D: TRBD2
J: TRBJ2-5
size: NA
V: TRBV7-8
length: 14
CDR3: CASRRVSGGETQYF
DNA: TGTGCCAGCAGACGAGTTAGCGGGGGGGAGACCCAGTACTTC

D: NA
J: TRBJ2-7
size: many
V: TRBV5-1
length: 12
CDR3: CASSPVGYEQYF
DNA: TGCGCCAGCAGCCCAGTAGGGTACGAGCAGTACTTC

D: TRBD1
J: TRBJ2-7
size: NA
V: TRBV18
length: 14
CDR3: CASSPRDRTYEQYF
DNA: TGTGCCAGCTCACCCAGGGACAGGACCTACGAGCAGTACTTC

D: NA
J: TRBJ2-3
size: NA
V: TRBV11-2
length: 14
CDR3: CASSFPSRSSTQYF
DNA: TGTGCCAGCAGCTTCCCCTCTAGGTCTTCTACGCAGTATTTT

D: NA
J: TRBJ2-3
size: many
V: TRBV7-2
length: 14
CDR3: CASSSRPREFPQYF
DNA: TGTGCCAGCAGCTCACGGCCCAGGGAATTCCCGCAGTATTTT

D: NA
J: TRBJ2-4
size: many
V: TRBV6-2/TRBV6-3
length: 18
CDR3: CASSSSGTSSLAKNIQCF
DNA: TGTGCCAGCAGTTCCTCCGGGACTTCTTCTTTAGCCAAAAACATTCAGTGCTTC

D: NA
J: TRBJ2-3
size: few
V: TRBV7-9
length: 16
CDR3: CASSFPLVGARDTQYF
DNA: TGTGCCAGCAGCTTTCCCTTGGTCGGGGCGAGAGATACGCAGTATTTT

D: NA
J: TRBJ2-7
size: few
V: TRBV10-3
length: 13
CDR3: CAISAGTFYEQYF
DNA: TGTGCCATCAGTGCGGGGACTTTCTACGAGCAGTACTTC

D: NA
J: TRBJ1-5
size: many
V: TRBV20-1
length: 12
CDR3: CSAGQGNQPQHF
DNA: TGCAGTGCGGGACAAGGCAATCAGCCCCAGCATTTT

D: TRBD1
J: TRBJ2-2
size: NA
V: TRBV7-3
length: 16
CDR3: CASSPQGGLSTGELFF
DNA: TGTGCCAGCAGCCCACAGGGGGGTCTCTCCACCGGGGAGCTGTTTTTT

D: TRBD2
J: TRBJ2-3
size: NA
V: TRBV10-3
length: 15
CDR3: CAISEAGGSTDTQYF
DNA: TGTGCCATCAGTGAAGCGGGGGGAAGCACAGATACGCAGTATTTT

D: NA
J: TRBJ2-1
size: few
V: TRBV7-3
length: 15
CDR3: CASSSGRGPYNEQFF
DNA: TGTGCCAGCAGCTCCGGCAGGGGACCTTACAATGAGCAGTTCTTC

D: NA
J: TRBJ2-1
size: NA
V: TRBV12-3/TRBV12-4
length: 13
CDR3: CASNWGDRGQPAF
DNA: TGTGCCAGTAATTGGGGGGACAGAGGACAGCCGGCATTC

D: NA
J: TRBJ1-2
size: NA
V: TRBV4-2
length: 14
CDR3: CASSQERKNYGYTF
DNA: TGTGCCAGCAGCCAAGAAAGGAAAAACTATGGCTACACCTTC

D: NA
J: TRBJ2-3
size: few
V: TRBV4-2
length: 14
CDR3: CASSQGSTRDTQYF
DNA: TGTGCCAGCAGCCAAGGCTCTACCAGGGATACGCAGTATTTT

D: TRBD1
J: TRBJ1-6
size: few
V: TRBV9
length: 19
CDR3: CASSVGTGQGSSYNSPLHF
DNA: TGTGCCAGCAGCGTAGGGACAGGGCAAGGGAGCTCCTATAATTCACCCCTCCACTTT

D: NA
J: TRBJ2-7
size: few
V: TRBV20-1
length: 15
CDR3: CSARESGTGPFEQYF
DNA: TGCAGTGCTAGGGAATCCGGGACTGGCCCCTTTGAGCAGTACTTC

D: TRBD2
J: TRBJ2-7
size: many
V: TRBV20-1
length: 14
CDR3: CSASSTSGRAEQYF
DNA: TGCAGTGCTAGTTCCACTAGCGGGAGGGCCGAGCAGTACTTC

D: NA
J: TRBJ2-3
size: few
V: TRBV15
length: 13
CDR3: CATNLRGWDTQYF
DNA: TGTGCCACCAATCTGCGGGGTTGGGATACGCAGTATTTT

D: TRBD1
J: TRBJ1-3
size: NA
V: TRBV11-2
length: 19
CDR3: CASSLGDRLTLGSGNTIYF
DNA: TGTGCCAGCAGCTTAGGGGACAGGCTCACTTTGGGCTCTGGAAACACCATATATTTT

D: NA
J: TRBJ2-7
size: few
V: TRBV5-1
length: 14
CDR3: CASSGARGTYEQYF
DNA: TGCGCCAGCAGTGGGGCTAGGGGGACCTACGAGCAGTACTTC

D: NA
J: TRBJ2-3
size: few
V: TRBV20-1
length: 11
CDR3: CSAIASDTQYF
DNA: TGCAGTGCTATCGCTTCAGATACGCAGTATTTT

D: NA
J: TRBJ1-1
size: many
V: TRBV5-5
length: 14
CDR3: CASSLQGWNTEAFF
DNA: TGCGCCAGCAGCTTGCAGGGATGGAACACTGAAGCTTTCTTT